This T cell receptor (beta chain) emerged from a study of beta chain features in type 1 diabetes. Findings and caveats of the study: Moderately but significantly shorter TCRB CDR3s were found in Type 1 diabetes patients in all four CD4+ subsets. Whatever favoring of shorter templates PCR might show would apply equally to patients and controls. Among patients, naive, central memory and Treg TCRB repertoires appeared more similar than among healthy donors.

The CDR3 is 16 amino acids. Germline V CDR1 and CDR2: LNHDA, SQIVND (reference sequence). Trimming removed 8 bases at V and 2 bases at J, with 18 bases between. As to this clone: Antigen specificity is unknown.

Reverse transcribing all isolated RNA meant expressed TCRB transcripts were sequenced. Data came from immunoSEQ multiplex PCR; TCRdb stores just in-frame clones and leaves some out. Of around 300,000 clones detected, about 15% appear once; the ten largest clones hold roughly 0.015%. This receptor was obtained from a man aged 18 to 29 with type 1 diabetes. The chain links TRBV19 to TRBJ2-2; TRBD1 is a possible D gene (6 bases). The sequenced material came from naive CD4+ T cells from blood. The CDR3 sequence: CASRPSQGFNTGELFF. In DNA form, the CDR3 reads TGTGCCAGTCGACCCAGCCAGGGGTTCAACACCGGGGAGCTGTTTTTT.